A selection of T cell receptor beta chains follows, all from one sample in a study of CXCR3-negative and CXCR3-positive naive CD8 T cells. For each CDR3 protein, TCRdb gives one entry from its re-call of the 5' RACE reads, without DNA. The sample table includes 140,000 to 150,000 distinct CDR3 sequences. Sample: naive CXCR3+ CD8+ T cells from blood. These receptor sequences come from a human donor in good health. Some clones in this sample may be carry-over from other donors' samples. The CDR3 runs from the conserved cysteine through the conserved F or W.

V: TRBV4-1
J: TRBJ2-2
CDR3: CASSPDRGWTGELFF

V: TRBV7-9
J: TRBJ2-7
CDR3: CASSSPRDRAYEQYF

V: TRBV3-1
J: TRBJ2-3
CDR3: CASSHDRGYSTDTQYF

V: TRBV6-5
J: TRBJ2-5
CDR3: CASSARTGTETQYF

V: TRBV7-6
J: TRBJ2-1
CDR3: CASSPDSGGATEQFF

V: TRBV28
J: TRBJ2-1
CDR3: CASSSGDSWLF

V: TRBV11-2
J: TRBJ2-2
CDR3: CASSLDVWGEEDGELFF

V: TRBV12-3/TRBV12-4
J: TRBJ2-3
CDR3: CASSSSGSSTDTQYF

V: TRBV20-1
J: TRBJ2-1
CDR3: CSARDPSGSFYNEQFF

V: TRBV27
J: TRBJ2-1
CDR3: CASSEHNNEQFF

V: TRBV25-1
J: TRBJ1-1
CDR3: CASSTQGGGTFF

V: TRBV5-1
J: TRBJ1-6
CDR3: CASSSDNSPLHF

V: TRBV29-1
J: TRBJ1-2
CDR3: CSAEGGYGYTF

V: TRBV29-1
J: TRBJ2-3
CDR3: CSVALDLTQYF

V: TRBV28
J: TRBJ2-1
CDR3: CASSPRGSTYNEQFF

V: TRBV4-3
J: TRBJ2-1
CDR3: CASSPSGMASYNEQFF

V: TRBV4-1
J: TRBJ2-2
CDR3: CASSQDGTATGELFF

V: TRBV11-1
J: TRBJ2-7
CDR3: CASSLVRGSYEQYF

V: TRBV11-2
J: TRBJ2-1
CDR3: CASRGLDVEQFF

V: TRBV14
J: TRBJ1-1
CDR3: CASSQGGTLEAFF

V: TRBV28
J: TRBJ2-7
CDR3: CASSFRGAQSYEQYF

V: TRBV7-2
J: TRBJ2-2
CDR3: CASSPRRGELNTGELFF

V: TRBV27
J: TRBJ2-7
CDR3: CASSWGSAASYEQYF

V: TRBV2
J: TRBJ2-5
CDR3: CASSETGGGSGRYETQYF

V: TRBV29-1
J: TRBJ1-2
CDR3: CSVEDLPAYYGYTF

V: TRBV4-1
J: TRBJ2-5
CDR3: CASSQGEGVETQYF

V: TRBV27
J: TRBJ2-2
CDR3: CASSTGLAGAWELFF

V: TRBV5-4
J: TRBJ1-5
CDR3: CASSLDRGSQPQHF

V: TRBV9
J: TRBJ2-1
CDR3: CASSVAAYSYNEQLF

V: TRBV21-1
J: TRBJ1-3
CDR3: CASSKRLTGSGNTIYF

V: TRBV11-2
J: TRBJ2-7
CDR3: CASSSSGTESYEQYF

V: TRBV20-1
J: TRBJ2-2
CDR3: CSARDPTSDTGELFF

V: TRBV29-1
J: TRBJ2-1
CDR3: CSVVSLAEPYNEQFF

V: TRBV7-9
J: TRBJ1-1
CDR3: CASGQQDPNTEAFF

V: TRBV9
J: TRBJ2-7
CDR3: CASSAQGAKGYEQYF

V: TRBV29-1
J: TRBJ1-1
CDR3: CSAVEVLKRVQGGPEAFF

V: TRBV6-2/TRBV6-3
J: TRBJ2-2
CDR3: CASRGPWRDGELFF

V: TRBV12-3/TRBV12-4
J: TRBJ2-2
CDR3: CASSLDNLNTGELFF

V: TRBV6-5
J: TRBJ2-1
CDR3: CASRAGHYNEQFF

V: TRBV29-1
J: TRBJ2-1
CDR3: CSVSGVGGGQFF

V: TRBV21-1
J: TRBJ1-1
CDR3: CASSKRPIYEEAFF

V: TRBV29-1
J: TRBJ1-2
CDR3: CSKGQSNYGYTF

V: TRBV7-9
J: TRBJ2-2
CDR3: CASSPSGTNTGELFF

V: TRBV6-1
J: TRBJ2-1
CDR3: CASSEALGQGWRNEQLF

V: TRBV7-9
J: TRBJ2-7
CDR3: CASSLAEGPTLFEQYF

V: TRBV9
J: TRBJ2-7
CDR3: CASARDSSYEQYF

V: TRBV11-2
J: TRBJ2-1
CDR3: CASSSPGPPSPEQFF

V: TRBV6-5
J: TRBJ1-6
CDR3: CASTKWAAQFYNSPLHF